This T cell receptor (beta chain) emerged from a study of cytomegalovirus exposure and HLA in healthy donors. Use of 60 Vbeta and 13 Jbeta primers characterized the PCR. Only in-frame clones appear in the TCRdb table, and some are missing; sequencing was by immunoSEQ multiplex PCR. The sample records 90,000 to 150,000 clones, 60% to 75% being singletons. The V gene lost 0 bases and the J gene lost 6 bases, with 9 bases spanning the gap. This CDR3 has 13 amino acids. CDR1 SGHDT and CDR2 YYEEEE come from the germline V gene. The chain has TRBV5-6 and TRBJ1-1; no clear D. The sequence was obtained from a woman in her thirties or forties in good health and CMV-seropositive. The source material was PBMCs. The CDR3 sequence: CASSLVLGAEAFF. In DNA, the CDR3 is TGTGCCAGCAGCTTGGTACTGGGCGCTGAAGCTTTCTTT.